This T cell receptor (beta chain) was recovered during a study of technical replicates of blood from several donors. Trimming took off 8 bases at V and 5 bases at J, with 15 bases between the two ends. The germline gives CDR1 MNHEY, CDR2 SMNVEV (reference sequence). The CDR3 has 14 residues. Sequencing used immunoSEQ multiplex PCR; TCRdb keeps in-frame clones, though not all of them. Of around 79,000 clones in the sample, around 92% were seen once. This clonotype was sampled from a human donor in good health. Some clones in this sample may be carry-over from other donors' samples. This chain uses TRBV27 with TRBJ1-4; weak D call: TRBD1 (6 bases). Sequenced material: T cells isolated from PBMCs. The CDR3 reads CASGTGYPNEKLFF. CDR3 in DNA: TGTGCCAGCGGAACAGGGTACCCAAATGAAAAACTGTTTTTT. Filled out from reference TRBV27 and TRBJ1-4, the complete variable domain reads EAQVTQNPRYLITVTGKKLTVTCSQNMNHEYMSWYRQDPGLGLRQIYYSMNVEVTDKGDVPEGYKVSRKEKRNFPLILESPSPNQTSLYFCASGTGYPNEKLFFGSGTQLSVL.